Listed here are 17 T cell receptor beta chains from one sample, sequenced in a study of CD8+ T cells in alopecia areata. Sequencing templates came from extracted RNA that was reverse transcribed into cDNA. The data were produced by immunoSEQ multiplex PCR, yet TCRdb's version contains in-frame clones alone and is incomplete. The table records roughly 190,000 clones, approximately 56% of them present only once. Treatment meaning: oral pan-JAK inhibitor, 5-10 mg twice daily. Source: CD4+ T cells sorted from blood, taken at week 4, from a patient treated with tofacitinib. The receptors were gathered from a human donor with alopecia areata.

This clone has a handful of counts. The gene calls are TRBV7-2 and TRBJ2-5; TRBD2 matches at 8 bases. J lost 3 bases, V lost 4 bases, and 10 bases had no gene match. The CDR3 is made up of 16 amino acids. Per the germline V gene, CDR1 is SGHTA and CDR2 is FQGNSA. CDR3 sequence reads: CASSYVQRGIKETQYF. The CDR3 DNA reads as TGTGCCAGCAGCTACGTTCAGCGGGGGATTAAAGAGACCCAGTACTTC. The variable domain in full, with the rest retrieved from reference TRBV7-2 and TRBJ2-5, is GAGVSQSPSNKVTEKGKDVELRCDPISGHTALYWYRQSLGQGLEFLIYFQGNSAPDKSGLPSDRFSAERTGGSVSTLTIQRTQQEDSAVYLCASSYVQRGIKETQYFGPGTRLLVL.

The rearrangement joins TRBV27 to TRBJ2-1; 7 positions match TRBD2. V shed 5 bases and J 2 bases; nucleotides not matched to a gene: 6. The CDR3 sequence is 15 residues long. Germline CDR1 and CDR2: MNHEY and SMNVEV (reference sequence). CDR3 protein: CASSLVGGAYNEQFF. CDR3 in DNA: TGTGCCAGCAGTCTAGTGGGGGGGGCCTACAATGAGCAGTTCTTC.

This sequence joins TRBV7-9 and TRBJ1-3, with D tentatively TRBD1 (6 bases). The CDR3 is 15 amino acids. CDR1 is SEHNR and CDR2 is FQNEAQ in the germline V gene (reference sequence). The germline V and J ends were trimmed by 7 bases and 0 bases, with 13 bases remaining between them. As DNA, the CDR3 is TGTGCCAGCATTACAGGGAGTAGCTCTGGAAACACCATATATTTT. The encoded protein is CASITGSSSGNTIYF.

The chain combines TRBV11-3 with TRBJ2-7; D not resolved. This CDR3 has 13 residues. V was clipped by 3 bases and J by 4 bases, with 10 bases between them. The germline gives CDR1 SGHNT, CDR2 YENEEA. The CDR3 bases are TGTGCCAGCAGCTTCGATCCCACTTACGAGCAGTACTTC. Protein product: CASSFDPTYEQYF.

The table lists this clone with a few counts. The V call is TRBV7-7, the J call TRBJ2-5; D is unresolved. The germline gives CDR1 SSHAT, CDR2 FNYEAQ (reference sequence). The CDR3 is 11 amino acids. The CDR3 DNA is TGTGCGATCGGCCCCGCGGAGACCCAGTACTTC. This translates into CAIGPAETQYF.

The chain combines TRBV2 with TRBJ2-2; TRBD1 matches 7 bases. Trimming at V came to 7 bases and at J to 0 bases, leaving 5 bases not matched to a gene. This CDR3 comprises 15 residues. Germline V lookup: CDR1 SNHLY, CDR2 FYNNEI. The CDR3, as DNA: TGTGCCAGCAAAGACAGGGCTTCGAACACCGGGGAGCTGTTTTTT. Translating it yields CASKDRASNTGELFF.

The V call is TRBV10-3, the J call TRBJ2-1; TRBD1 agrees at 9 bases. The CDR3 runs to 15 residues. Trimming took 6 bases from V and 7 from J; bases not matched to a gene: 10. The V gene's germline CDR1 is ENHRY and CDR2 SYGVKD. The CDR3 DNA reads TGTGCCATCAGAGGGACAGGGAGTGTGGGGAATGAGCAGTTCTTC. Translated, it gives CAIRGTGSVGNEQFF.

This clone is a singleton in its sample. J is TRBJ1-2 and V is TRBV5-1; D ambiguous. The CDR3 runs 15 residues. In germline, CDR1 is SGHRS, CDR2 YFSETQ. V was trimmed by 3 bases and J by 2 bases, leaving 14 bases between them. CDR3 nucleotides: TGCGCCAGCAGCTCACAACCGGGAAGAAACTATGGCTACACCTTC. Its translation is CASSSQPGRNYGYTF.

The gene calls are TRBV11-3 and TRBJ2-3; a possible D gene is TRBD2 (7 bases). Germline V gene lookup returns CDR1 SGHNT and CDR2 YENEEA. The V end lost 3 bases, the J end lost 1 base, and 11 bases lay between the germline ends. This CDR3 spans 15 amino acids. For the CDR3, the DNA is TGTGCCAGCAGCTTCTCGGGGGGCGGCACAGATACGCAGTATTTT. Its translation: CASSFSGGGTDTQYF.

V gene TRBV27 combines with J gene TRBJ2-3, with D tentatively TRBD1 or TRBD2 (5 bases each). Trimming stripped 2 bases from V and 5 bases from J, with 14 bases between. Germline V gene data show CDR1 as MNHEY and CDR2 as SMNVEV (reference sequence). This CDR3 has 15 amino acids. The CDR3 region is CASSLIGALQDTQYF. The CDR3, as DNA: TGTGCCAGCAGTTTAATCGGGGCCCTCCAAGATACGCAGTATTTT.

The rearrangement uses TRBV7-9 and TRBJ1-4; TRBD1 is a possible D gene (6 bases). The CDR3 totals 16 residues. Trimming took 7 bases from V and 6 from J, leaving 21 bases between them. CDR1 SEHNR and CDR2 FQNEAQ come from the germline V gene (reference sequence). CDR3 in amino acids: CASTQVMWGADEKLFF. As DNA, the CDR3 is TGTGCCAGCACCCAAGTTATGTGGGGGGCTGATGAAAAACTGTTTTTT.

DNA of the CDR3: TGTGCCAGCAGTCATAACTATGGCTACACCTTC. It encodes CASSHNYGYTF. This chain uses TRBV7-2 with TRBJ1-2; D is uncertain. Germline V gene lookup returns CDR1 SGHTA and CDR2 FQGNSA. The CDR3 runs 11 residues. Trimming left V 6 bases short and J 1 base short, with 3 bases between.

The chain recombines TRBV2 with TRBJ1-6; TRBD1 matches 7 bases. The junction had 10 bases not matched to a gene; V was cut back by 8 bases and J by 3 bases. The CDR3 length is 16 residues. Per the germline V gene, CDR1 is SNHLY and CDR2 is FYNNEI. Here the CDR3 reads CASEPDRSYYNSPLHF. In nucleotides, the CDR3 is TGTGCCAGCGAGCCGGACAGGAGTTACTATAATTCACCCCTCCACTTT.

The chain combines TRBV6-5 with TRBJ2-1; TRBD1 is a possible D gene (6 bases). Germline CDR1 is MNHEY and CDR2 is SVGAGI. The ends were cut back, 3 bases at V and 5 bases at J, with 17 bases in the middle. The CDR3 sequence is 16 residues long. CDR3 nucleotide sequence: TGTGCCAGCAGTTATTCGCCTTGGACAGTACACAATGAGCAGTTCTTC. Amino acid sequence: CASSYSPWTVHNEQFF.

The V call is TRBV20-1, the J call TRBJ2-1; the D gene could be TRBD1 or TRBD2 (5 bases each). This CDR3 contains 11 residues. Germline lookup yields CDR1 DFQATT and CDR2 SNEGSKA (reference sequence). Trimming removed 3 bases at V and 9 bases at J, with 9 bases between. In DNA form, the CDR3 reads TGCAGTGCTAGGCCGGGACCTGAGCAGTTCTTC. Translating it yields CSARPGPEQFF.

This clone was seen more than once but under ten times. The chain couples TRBV12-5 to TRBJ1-1, with 7 bases matching TRBD1. The V gene's germline CDR1 is LGHNT and CDR2 FRNRAP. V shed 2 bases and J 9 bases; nucleotides not matched to a gene: 12. The CDR3 consists of 15 residues. In DNA form, the CDR3 reads TGTGCTAGTGGTTTGTCAGGGACAGCTGTACCTAAAGCTTTCTTT. Amino acids: CASGLSGTAVPKAFF.

The V gene is TRBV6-1, the J gene TRBJ1-5; possibly TRBD1 for D (5 bases). V lost 6 bases and J 4 bases, leaving 13 bases between the germline ends. The CDR3 has 14 amino acids. In germline, CDR1 is MNHNS, CDR2 SASEGT. Here the CDR3 reads CASSESPGNQPQHF. Written as DNA, the CDR3 is TGTGCCAGCAGCGAGTCGCCAGGGAATCAGCCCCAGCATTTT.